This TCR beta chain was identified in a study of T cell repertoires in cytomegalovirus infection. Note on this clonotype: Its antigen is unidentified.

The V gene end was trimmed by 2 bases and the J gene end by 3 bases; junction bases not matched to a gene: 4. Germline CDR1 and CDR2: MGHRA and YSYEKL. This CDR3 has 15 residues. MiXCR, run by TCRdb on the reads, gives a single entry per CDR3 protein. Of 250,000 to 300,000 distinct CDR3 sequences in the sample, 20% to 25% were seen once. The sequences come from cultured PBMCs, collected from culture after CMV antigen stimulation. The TCR originated in a human donor in good health (CMV status not recorded). Some clones in this sample may be carry-over from other donors' samples. The chain has TRBV4-1 and TRBJ1-1; 9 bases map to TRBD1. In DNA, the CDR3 is TGCGCCAGCAGCCAACCCGGGACAGGGTACACTGAAGCTTTCTTT. As protein: CASSQPGTGYTEAFF.